Listed here are 3 T cell receptor beta chains from one sample, sequenced in a study of shared clonotypes between healthy human individuals (dated by TCRdb to 2020 to 2022). The library came from the immunoSEQ multiplex PCR assay. In its TCRdb copy, this immuneACCESS table keeps in-frame sequences only and misses some clones. Where compared with another copy, unresolved V genes explain less than half of these, and the others have no known cause. The sample has 550,000 to 850,000 clones on record, 72% of them singletons. About 1.8% of the sample is in the top ten clones. The specimen sequenced was memory CD4+ T cells sorted from blood. The meaning of the sample's cell subset or site label: CD45RA-negative fraction. The receptors originated from a woman in her thirties in good health.

This clone appeared a few times. The rearrangement uses TRBV5-5 and TRBJ2-5; D gene ambiguous. This CDR3 has 11 amino acids. The V end lost 0 bases, the J end lost 6 bases, and 3 bases lay between the germline ends. Germline V gene lookup returns CDR1 SGHKS and CDR2 YYEKEE (reference sequence). The CDR3 sequence is CASSLEQTQYF. The CDR3 coding sequence is TGTGCCAGCAGCTTGGAACAGACCCAGTACTTC.

The chain couples TRBV7-9 to TRBJ2-7; 8 bases align to TRBD2. Looked up from germline, CDR1 is SEHNR and CDR2 is FQNEAQ (reference sequence). The V segment lost 2 bases and the J segment 3 bases; nucleotides outside the gene matches: 15. This CDR3 spans 18 amino acids. The CDR3 spells CASSLKYAEAGAHYEQYF. Here the CDR3 DNA reads TGTGCCAGCAGCTTAAAGTATGCCGAAGCGGGAGCCCACTACGAGCAGTACTTC.

This clone has just a few counts. V is TRBV18 and J is TRBJ2-3; a weak D match, TRBD1 (5 bases). V lost 3 bases to trimming and J lost 3 bases, with 10 bases between them. The germline CDR1 and CDR2 sequences are KGHSH and LQKENI. CDR3 length equals 14 residues. The CDR3 region is CASSPTTATDTQYF. In DNA form, the CDR3 reads TGTGCCAGCTCACCCACGACAGCAACAGATACGCAGTATTTT.